These T cell receptor beta chains were read from a single sample in a study of blood T cell repertoires in COVID-19. TCRdb keeps only in-frame clones here, not all; method: immunoSEQ multiplex PCR. Altogether around 80,000 clones are present, around 90% being singletons, with the ten largest covering 8%. Sequenced input: peripheral blood. All receptors come from an older man with active or convalescent COVID-19. Each CDR3 is given with its conserved first and last residue. The order of the fields is J gene, D gene, clone size, V gene, CDR3 protein, CDR3 DNA. D genes are given only for firm matches. Clone size is shown for a subset of rows, as once, few, many or a class of expanded clone.

>TRBJ1-5|TRBD1|NA|TRBV27
CASRPQAGTGGQPQHF
TGTGCCAGCAGACCCCAAGCCGGGACAGGGGGTCAGCCCCAGCATTTT
>TRBJ2-5|NA|NA|TRBV12-3/TRBV12-4
CASSPPSGETQYF
TGTGCCAGCAGTCCGCCGTCAGGAGAGACCCAGTACTTC
>TRBJ2-2|TRBD1|once|TRBV28
CASSLSGTGDSGELFF
TGTGCCAGCAGTTTAAGTGGGACAGGGGATTCCGGGGAGCTGTTTTTT
>TRBJ1-2|NA|NA|TRBV6-1
CASSEAAGTVYGYTF
TGTGCCAGCAGTGAAGCCGCGGGGACCGTCTATGGCTACACCTTC
>TRBJ2-2|TRBD1|NA|TRBV7-3
CASSLDRDGGELFF
TGTGCCAGCAGCCTAGACAGGGATGGCGGGGAGCTGTTTTTT
>TRBJ2-3|NA|NA|TRBV5-1
CASSPPSRGLNTDTQYF
TGCGCCAGCAGCCCCCCCAGCAGGGGCCTTAACACAGATACGCAGTATTTT
>TRBJ1-2|TRBD1|NA|TRBV18
CASSPLDRADGYGYTF
TGTGCCAGCTCACCGCTCGACAGGGCCGACGGCTATGGCTACACCTTC
>TRBJ1-2|TRBD1|NA|TRBV30
CAWSVPGQGLRYGYTF
TGTGCCTGGAGTGTACCTGGACAGGGTCTACGCTATGGCTACACCTTC
>TRBJ2-1|TRBD2|NA|TRBV4-2
CASRPSGGAGEQFF
TGTGCCAGCAGGCCGAGCGGGGGGGCGGGTGAGCAGTTCTTC
>TRBJ1-1|NA|NA|TRBV11-3
CASSHKRLDTEAFF
TGTGCCAGCAGCCACAAAAGACTCGACACTGAAGCTTTCTTT
>TRBJ2-1|NA|NA|TRBV24-1
CATSDLAAGREQFF
TGTGCCACCAGTGATTTAGCGGCTGGCCGTGAGCAGTTCTTC
>TRBJ1-1|NA|NA|TRBV19
CASKGTGGRSAEAFF
TGTGCCAGTAAAGGGACGGGGGGGCGCTCGGCTGAAGCTTTCTTT
>TRBJ2-3|NA|NA|TRBV4-1
CASSQDVAASTDTQYF
TGCGCCAGCAGCCAAGACGTAGCGGCTAGCACAGATACGCAGTATTTT
>TRBJ1-3|NA|NA|TRBV19
CASSIGESGNTIYF
TGTGCCAGTAGTATCGGGGAAAGTGGAAACACCATATATTTT
>TRBJ2-2|NA|NA|TRBV11-2
CASSYSTGELFF
TGTGCCAGCAGCTATAGCACCGGGGAGCTGTTTTTT
>TRBJ2-3|NA|NA|TRBV7-9
CASSLPGGTDTQYF
TGTGCCAGCAGCTTGCCGGGGGGCACAGATACGCAGTATTTT
>TRBJ1-2|NA|NA|TRBV5-6
CASSLGQEDGYTF
TGTGCCAGCAGCTTGGGACAGGAAGATGGCTACACCTTC
>TRBJ2-1|TRBD1|NA|TRBV7-7
CASSLEGQGYNEQFF
TGTGCTAGCAGCTTAGAGGGACAGGGGTACAATGAGCAGTTCTTC
>TRBJ2-3|TRBD1|NA|TRBV6-6
CASTLQGAGDTQYF
TGTGCCAGCACCTTACAGGGGGCAGGAGATACGCAGTATTTT
>TRBJ1-2|TRBD1|NA|TRBV19
CASSIETGANYGYTF
TGTGCCAGTAGTATAGAGACAGGGGCTAACTATGGCTACACCTTC
>TRBJ1-6|NA|NA|TRBV11-2
CASTSGNYNSPLHF
TGTGCCAGCACCTCAGGGAATTATAATTCACCCCTCCACTTT
>TRBJ2-5|NA|NA|TRBV30
CAWSGRSARRETQYF
TGTGCCTGGAGTGGTCGCAGCGCCCGTAGAGAGACCCAGTACTTC
>TRBJ2-5|NA|NA|TRBV12-5
CASGPGRAGQETQYF
TGTGCTAGTGGTCCCGGTAGGGCGGGCCAAGAGACCCAGTACTTC
>TRBJ1-4|NA|NA|TRBV2
CASRPADGRWKLFF
TGTGCCAGCAGGCCGGCGGACGGGAGGTGGAAACTGTTTTTT
>TRBJ2-3|TRBD1|NA|TRBV19
CASSRQGTDTQYF
TGTGCCAGTAGTCGACAGGGAACAGATACGCAGTATTTT
>TRBJ2-1|NA|NA|TRBV6-5
CASSRGTSYNEQFF
TGTGCCAGCAGTCGCGGGACTTCCTACAATGAGCAGTTCTTC
>TRBJ1-1|NA|NA|TRBV6-5
CASSRGTNTEAFF
TGTGCCAGCAGCCGCGGAACGAACACTGAAGCTTTCTTT
>TRBJ2-2|NA|few|TRBV5-1
CASSLRQANTGELFF
TGCGCCAGCAGCTTGCGCCAGGCGAACACCGGGGAGCTGTTTTTT
>TRBJ2-2|TRBD2|NA|TRBV5-4
CASSKGLAGGRTGELFF
TGTGCCAGCAGCAAGGGACTAGCGGGGGGGCGGACCGGGGAGCTGTTTTTT